These 27 T cell receptor beta chains were sequenced from one sample in a study of T cell repertoires in cytomegalovirus infection. TCRdb analysed the reads with MiXCR anew, one entry per CDR3 protein. The table includes hundreds of thousands of distinct CDR3 sequences, roughly 26% detected once. Sequencing input: CD8+ T cells from PBMCs. These receptors came from a human donor in good health (CMV status not recorded). Some clones in this sample may be carry-over from other donors' samples.

CDR3 residues: CASSDIPPGERQDGYTF. CDR3 DNA sequence: TGTGCCAGCAGTGATATCCCCCCCGGGGAGCGACAGGATGGCTACACCTTC. The rearrangement uses TRBV6-6 and TRBJ1-2, with a weak D call TRBD1 (6 bases). Trimming stripped 5 bases from V and 6 bases from J, with 25 bases between. The length of the CDR3 is 17 residues. Germline V gene data show CDR1 as MNHNY and CDR2 as SVGAGI (reference sequence).

A few counts support this clonotype. The rearrangement links TRBV7-9 to TRBJ1-2; D remains ambiguous. Trimming took off 4 bases at V and 6 bases at J, with 12 bases between the two ends. This CDR3 region has 13 residues. Germline values: CDR1 SEHNR, CDR2 FQNEAQ (reference sequence). The CDR3, as DNA: TGTGCCAGCAGCTACCCAAGGTCCGATGGCTACACCTTC. It yields the protein CASSYPRSDGYTF.

As concerns this clonotype: Sequence at one end of the junction differs from germline and may be a read error. This CDR3 is CASSAFPFDTKF. In DNA form, the CDR3 reads TGTGCCAGCAGTGCGTTCCCGTTCGACACAAAATTT. J is TRBJ1-5 and V is TRBV2; D remains ambiguous. Germline CDR1 SNHLY, CDR2 FYNNEI. The CDR3 totals 12 residues.

J is TRBJ1-2 and V is TRBV20-1; tentative D call: TRBD1 (5 bases). The CDR3 covers 15 residues. Between the trimmed V and J ends, which lost 6 bases and 4 bases, there was a span of 21 bases. Per germline, CDR1 DFQATT and CDR2 SNEGSKA (reference sequence). CDR3 bases: TGCAGTGCCCCATCTGACAGCCCTGCGCCCTATGGCTACACCTTC. Protein product: CSAPSDSPAPYGYTF.

This clonotype appeared a few times. This chain uses TRBV2 with TRBJ1-1; 9 bases are shared with TRBD1. CDR1 and CDR2 from the germline V gene are SNHLY and FYNNEI. V gave up 11 bases and J gave up 6 bases; unmatched junction bases: 10. CDR3 length: 13 residues. The CDR3 region has the DNA TGTGCCGCTGGAACAGGGGGCGCATCTGAAGCTTTCTTT. It is translated as CAAGTGGASEAFF.

This clonotype was picked up a small number of times. J is TRBJ2-1 and V is TRBV7-6, with 7 nucleotides matching TRBD1. V lost 7 bases, J lost 8 bases, and 5 bases stayed unmatched. Looked up from germline, CDR1 is SGHVS and CDR2 is FNYEAQ. CDR3 length equals 12 residues. The CDR3 DNA reads as TGTGCCAGCACGTTCACAGGGGATGAGCAGTTCTTC. It translates to CASTFTGDEQFF.

This clonotype was seen more than once but under ten times. The V gene is TRBV24-1, the J gene TRBJ2-1; either TRBD1 or TRBD2 may supply D (5 bases each). Trimming pared 7 bases from V and 1 base from J, leaving 13 bases between. CDR1 is KGHDR, CDR2 SFDVKD, per germline. The CDR3 loop spans 15 amino acids. The CDR3 spells CATSPPGPSYNEQFF. CDR3 bases: TGTGCCACCAGCCCCCCGGGACCTTCCTACAATGAGCAGTTCTTC.

This rearrangement joins TRBV7-3 to TRBJ2-2; 13 nucleotides line up with TRBD2. The CDR3 covers 21 residues. V was clipped by 8 bases and J by 2 bases; unmatched bases: 20. Germline V lookup: CDR1 SGHTA, CDR2 FQGTGA. The CDR3 DNA follows: TGTGCCAGCTCGCATCCGTCCACTAGCGGGGGGGCCACGGGAAACACCGGGGAGCTGTTTTTT. Translating gives CASSHPSTSGGATGNTGELFF.

The chain recombines TRBV6-5 with TRBJ1-6; 7 bases map to TRBD1. J was trimmed by 15 bases and V by 0 bases; bases with no gene match: 8. Germline V lookup: CDR1 MNHEY, CDR2 SVGAGI. This CDR3 is 14 amino acids long. The CDR3 sequence: CASSYSLQGEDLHF. CDR3 coding DNA: TGTGCCAGCAGTTACTCCCTCCAGGGGGAAGACCTCCACTTT.

The rearrangement uses TRBV4-1 and TRBJ2-5, with TRBD1 as a possible D gene (5 bases). Trimming took off 0 bases at V and 1 base at J, with 12 bases between the two ends. CDR1 is MGHRA and CDR2 is YSYEKL in the germline V gene. The CDR3 covers 16 residues. Here the CDR3 DNA reads TGCGCCAGCAGCCAAGAATTCGCAGGGTTCCAAGAGACCCAGTACTTC. Its protein product is CASSQEFAGFQETQYF.

As regards this clonotype: A read error may account for a junction end that differs from germline. The J gene is TRBJ2-7, the V gene TRBV5-1, with D perhaps matching TRBD1 or TRBD2 (5 bases each). Germline CDR1 is SGHRS and CDR2 is YFSETQ. The CDR3 is 18 residues long. The CDR3 coding sequence is TGCGCCAGCAGTCCGGACGGCCGACCGGGGCAGGGCATCTACGAGCAGTGCTTC. Its translation: CASSPDGRPGQGIYEQCF.

This clonotype was counted at least ten times. This sequence joins TRBV7-2 and TRBJ2-3; 14 nucleotides line up with TRBD2. Germline CDR1 and CDR2: SGHTA and FQGNSA. Trimming took 5 bases from V and 5 from J; bases not matched to a gene: 9. The CDR3 loop spans 17 amino acids. CDR3: CASSPSTSGGAVDTQYF. The CDR3 coding sequence is TGTGCCAGCAGCCCCTCGACTAGCGGGGGGGCAGTAGATACGCAGTATTTT.

Comments on this clonotype: A single base separates this from a much larger clone, so it may be a read error. The chain is built from TRBV13 and TRBJ2-7; 10 nucleotides line up with TRBD1. Unmatched junction bases numbered 10, after V lost 8 bases and J lost 6 bases. The CDR3 is 14 residues long. Germline-derived CDR1 and CDR2 are PRHDT and FYEKMQ (reference sequence). CDR3 in DNA: TGTGCCAGCTGCCCACCAGACAGGGGGCCCGAGCAGTACTTC. Its protein is CASCPPDRGPEQYF.

The V call is TRBV25-1, the J call TRBJ2-3; 10 bases are a match to TRBD1. The V segment lost 1 base and the J segment 6 bases; nucleotides outside the gene matches: 7. The CDR3 is 16 residues long. CDR1 is MGHDK and CDR2 is SYGVNS in the germline V gene. CDR3: CASSESRDRGWDTQYF. CDR3 in DNA: TGTGCCAGCAGTGAATCCCGGGACAGGGGCTGGGATACGCAGTATTTT. The full variable domain, rest sourced from reference TRBV25-1 and TRBJ2-3, is EADIYQTPRYLVIGTGKKITLECSQTMGHDKMYWYQQDPGMELHLIHYSYGVNSTEKGDLSSESTVSRIRTEHFPLTLESARPSHTSQYLCASSESRDRGWDTQYFGPGTRLTVL.

This sequence joins TRBV2 and TRBJ2-3; 8 positions match TRBD2. Germline assignment: CDR1 SNHLY and CDR2 FYNNEI. The CDR3 runs 16 residues. J gave up 4 bases and V 6 bases, and 12 bases lay outside the gene matches. DNA of the CDR3: TGTGCCAGCAGAGGCCCTCGGGGGGGCCCCCCAGATACGCAGTATTTT. Translating it yields CASRGPRGGPPDTQYF.

The chain couples TRBV28 to TRBJ2-3; 8 nucleotides match TRBD1. The CDR3 is 16 amino acids. Germline values: CDR1 MDHEN, CDR2 SYDVKM. V lost 5 bases to trimming and J lost 3 bases; unmatched junction nucleotides: 10. CDR3 DNA sequence: TGTGCCAGCAGTCTCGAGGCGACAGGGGTGACAGATACGCAGTATTTT. It translates to CASSLEATGVTDTQYF.

V gene TRBV7-6 combines with J gene TRBJ2-1; TRBD1 agrees at 7 bases. CDR1 and CDR2 (germline): SGHVS, FNYEAQ. The CDR3 consists of 13 residues. Losses at the gene ends were 6 bases for V and 7 bases for J; bases not matched to a gene: 6. DNA for the CDR3: TGTGCCAGCAGTTTCAACAGGGGTAATGAGCAGTTCTTC. Translated, it gives CASSFNRGNEQFF.

The chain carries TRBV7-6 and TRBJ1-5; 7 bases align to TRBD1. V trimming: 4 bases; J trimming: 5 bases; junction bases outside the gene matches: 8. This CDR3 is built from 15 residues. CDR1 is SGHVS and CDR2 is FNYEAQ in the germline V gene. The DNA of the CDR3 is TGTGCCAGCAGCTCCACAGGGGCTCGGGATCAGCCCCAGCATTTT. The encoded protein is CASSSTGARDQPQHF. Using reference TRBV7-6 and TRBJ1-5 for the parts outside the CDR3, the full variable domain is GAGVSQSPRYKVTKRGQDVALRCDPISGHVSLYWYRQALGQGPEFLTYFNYEAQQDKSGLPNDRFSAERPEGSISTLTIQRTEQRDSAMYRCASSSTGARDQPQHFGDGTRLSIL.

The gene calls are TRBV10-3 and TRBJ1-1; D possibly corresponds to TRBD1 (5 bases). The ends were cut back, 7 bases at V and 6 bases at J, with 12 bases in the middle. Germline CDR1 and CDR2: ENHRY and SYGVKD. The CDR3 runs to 12 residues. The CDR3 DNA follows: TGTGCCATCATGGGACCAGACGCTGAAGCTTTCTTT. Encoded protein: CAIMGPDAEAFF.

In its sample, this clonotype was seen a few times. This chain connects TRBV15 to TRBJ2-1; D is unclear. Deletions cut 0 bases from V and 10 bases from J, with 16 bases between. The CDR3 is 15 amino acids. Per the germline V gene, CDR1 is LNHNV and CDR2 is YYDKDF (reference sequence). CDR3 sequence reads: CATSRDSEVQVEQFF. The CDR3 DNA is TGTGCCACCAGCAGAGATTCAGAGGTCCAAGTAGAGCAGTTCTTC.

Only a few counts were recorded for this clonotype. The chain employs TRBV10-3 and TRBJ2-7; D is undetermined. This CDR3 has 15 amino acids. CDR1 and CDR2 (germline): ENHRY, SYGVKD. V lost 5 bases to trimming and J lost 4 bases, with 18 bases between them. This chain's CDR3 is CAISPDGPTSYEQYV. The CDR3 DNA follows: TGTGCCATCAGTCCCGACGGCCCAACCTCTTACGAGCAGTACGTC.

This clonotype appeared once. This rearrangement joins TRBV9 to TRBJ2-1; no reliable D call. The V gene lost 0 bases and the J gene lost 7 bases, with 5 bases spanning the gap. Germline CDR1 and CDR2: SGDLS and YYNGEE. CDR3 length: 12 residues. Written as DNA, the CDR3 is TGTGCCAGCAGCGTAGTGAAGAATGAGCAGTTCTTC. It translates to CASSVVKNEQFF. Full variable domain (outside the CDR3, taken from reference TRBV9 and TRBJ2-1): DSGVTQTPKHLITATGQRVTLRCSPRSGDLSVYWYQQSLDQGLQFLIQYYNGEERAKGNILERFSAQQFPDLHSELNLSSLELGDSALYFCASSVVKNEQFFGPGTRLTVL.

The V gene is TRBV4-3, the J gene TRBJ2-5, with a possible D match to TRBD1 (6 bases). Per the germline V gene, CDR1 is LGHNA and CDR2 is YSLEER. The V and J ends lost 0 bases and 3 bases respectively, with 14 bases between them. This CDR3 region has 16 residues. CDR3 sequence reads: CASSQDTDRFKETQYF. CDR3 bases: TGCGCCAGCAGCCAAGATACAGACAGGTTCAAAGAGACCCAGTACTTC.

Ten or more counts support this clonotype. The chain combines TRBV7-9 with TRBJ2-1; maybe TRBD2 (5 bases). Looked up from germline, CDR1 is SEHNR and CDR2 is FQNEAQ (reference sequence). V was trimmed by 2 bases and J by 8 bases, leaving 10 bases between them. The CDR3 consists of 13 residues. The CDR3 sequence: CASSLPTTYEQFF. In nucleotides, the CDR3 is TGTGCCAGCAGCTTACCGACTACGTATGAGCAGTTCTTC.

Ten or more counts support this clonotype. The rearrangement links TRBV7-9 to TRBJ1-1; D uncertain. The CDR3 has 18 residues. Trimming removed 5 bases from V and 5 bases from J, with 27 bases in between. Germline lookup yields CDR1 SEHNR and CDR2 FQNEAQ (reference sequence). The CDR3: CASSPGLHRVNGKTEAFF. CDR3 DNA sequence: TGTGCCAGCAGCCCAGGACTACATAGAGTTAACGGGAAGACTGAAGCTTTCTTT.

This clonotype was detected only a few times. The DNA of the CDR3 is TGTGCCAGCAGCTTAGATCCACGGCACTACGAGCAGTACGTC. Translation: CASSLDPRHYEQYV. V and J are TRBV11-2 and TRBJ2-7; D gene ambiguous. V gave up 0 bases and J gave up 3 bases, with 9 bases separating them. CDR1 and CDR2 (germline): SGHAT, FQNNGV. This CDR3 comprises 14 residues.

This clonotype was seen repeatedly, ten times or more. The chain employs TRBV4-1 and TRBJ1-5; D is unclear. Germline V lookup: CDR1 MGHRA, CDR2 YSYEKL. The CDR3 length is 15 residues. V was trimmed by 0 bases and J by 3 bases, leaving 9 bases between them. The CDR3 is CASSQESEDNQPQHF. The CDR3 DNA sequence: TGCGCCAGCAGCCAAGAATCCGAGGACAATCAGCCCCAGCATTTT.